This TCR beta chain is from a study of response to subunit inactivated influenza vaccine. General study points: Few additional T cells are recruited per seasonal influenza vaccination, authors suggested.

MiXCR, applied by TCRdb to the RT-PCR reads, yields one record per CDR3 protein. Of hundreds of thousands of distinct CDR3 sequences in the sample, 12% are singletons; the top ten hold about a tenth. As for this clonotype: Its cognate antigen is unknown.

The CDR3 covers 14 residues. The germline CDR1 and CDR2 sequences are SEHNR and FQNEAQ (reference sequence). After removal of 5 bases from V and 9 bases from J, the junction contained 10 bases not matched to a gene. The J gene is TRBJ1-5, the V gene TRBV7-9, with 7 bases fitting TRBD1. The material was PBMCs from blood, obtained on the day of vaccination. The TCR originated in a man aged 50-59 years who received an inactivated influenza vaccine. The CDR3 loop reads CASSPRDSHPPQHF. The DNA of the CDR3 is TGTGCCAGCAGCCCTAGGGACAGCCATCCGCCCCAGCATTTT.